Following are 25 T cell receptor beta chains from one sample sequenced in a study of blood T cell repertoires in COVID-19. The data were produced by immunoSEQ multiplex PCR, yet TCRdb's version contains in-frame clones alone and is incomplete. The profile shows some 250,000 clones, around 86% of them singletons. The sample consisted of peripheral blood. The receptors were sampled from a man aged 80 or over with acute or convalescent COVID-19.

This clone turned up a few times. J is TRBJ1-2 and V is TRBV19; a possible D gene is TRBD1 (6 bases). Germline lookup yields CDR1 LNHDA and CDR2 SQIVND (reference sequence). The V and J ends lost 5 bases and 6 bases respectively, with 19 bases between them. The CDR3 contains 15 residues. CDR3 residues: CASSPGGQMADGYTF. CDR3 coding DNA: TGTGCCAGTAGTCCCGGAGGACAGATGGCGGATGGCTACACCTTC.

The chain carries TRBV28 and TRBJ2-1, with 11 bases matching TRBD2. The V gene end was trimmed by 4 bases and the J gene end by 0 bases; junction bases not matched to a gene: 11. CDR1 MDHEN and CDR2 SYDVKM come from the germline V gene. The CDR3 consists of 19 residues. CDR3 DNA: TGTGCCAGCAGTTCTTTCACTAGCGGGGGACCCTCCTCCTACAATGAGCAGTTCTTC. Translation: CASSSFTSGGPSSYNEQFF.

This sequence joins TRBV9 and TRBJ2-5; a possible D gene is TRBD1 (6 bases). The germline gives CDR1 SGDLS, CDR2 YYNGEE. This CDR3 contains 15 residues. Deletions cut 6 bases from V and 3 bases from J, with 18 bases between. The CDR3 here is CASTSLGGPKETQYF. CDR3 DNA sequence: TGTGCCAGCACCTCTCTTGGGGGCCCAAAAGAGACCCAGTACTTC.

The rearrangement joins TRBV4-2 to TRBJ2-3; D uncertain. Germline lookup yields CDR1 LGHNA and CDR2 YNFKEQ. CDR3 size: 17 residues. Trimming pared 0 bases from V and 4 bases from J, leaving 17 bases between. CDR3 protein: CASSQEVRNGSADTQYF. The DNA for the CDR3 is TGTGCCAGCAGCCAAGAAGTTCGGAATGGCAGCGCAGATACGCAGTATTTT.

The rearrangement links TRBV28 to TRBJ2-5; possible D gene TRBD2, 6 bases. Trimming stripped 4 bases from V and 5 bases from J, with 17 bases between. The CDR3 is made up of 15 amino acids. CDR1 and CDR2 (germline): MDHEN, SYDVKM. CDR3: CASSSPGVGRETQYF. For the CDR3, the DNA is TGTGCCAGCAGTTCCCCGGGAGTGGGGCGGGAGACCCAGTACTTC. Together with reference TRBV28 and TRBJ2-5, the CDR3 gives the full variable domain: DVKVTQSSRYLVKRTGEKVFLECVQDMDHENMFWYRQDPGLGLRLIYFSYDVKMKEKGDIPEGYSVSREKKERFSLILESASTNQTSMYLCASSSPGVGRETQYFGPGTRLLVL.

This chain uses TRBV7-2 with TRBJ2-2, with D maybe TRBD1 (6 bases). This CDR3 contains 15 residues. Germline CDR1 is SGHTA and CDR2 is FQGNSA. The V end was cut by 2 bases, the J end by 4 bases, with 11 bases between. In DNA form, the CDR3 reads TGTGCCAGCAGCTTAAGTGGGGGCAGCACCGGGGAGCTGTTTTTT. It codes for CASSLSGGSTGELFF.

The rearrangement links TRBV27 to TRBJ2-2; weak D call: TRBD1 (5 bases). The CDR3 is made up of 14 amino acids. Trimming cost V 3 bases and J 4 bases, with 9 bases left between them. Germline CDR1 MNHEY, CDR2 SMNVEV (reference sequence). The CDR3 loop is CASSFQGRTGELFF. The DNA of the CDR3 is TGTGCCAGCAGTTTTCAGGGTCGCACCGGGGAGCTGTTTTTT.

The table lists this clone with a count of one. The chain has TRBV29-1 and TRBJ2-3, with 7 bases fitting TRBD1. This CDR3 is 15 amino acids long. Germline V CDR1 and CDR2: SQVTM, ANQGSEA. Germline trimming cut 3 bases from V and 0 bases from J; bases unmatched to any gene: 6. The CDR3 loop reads CSVEAGTASTDTQYF. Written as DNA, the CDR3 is TGCAGCGTTGAGGCTGGGACAGCTAGCACAGATACGCAGTATTTT.

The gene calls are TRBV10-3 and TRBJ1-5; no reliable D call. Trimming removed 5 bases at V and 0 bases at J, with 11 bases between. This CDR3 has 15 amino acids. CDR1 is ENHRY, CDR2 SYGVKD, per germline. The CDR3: CAISRAPNSNQPQHF. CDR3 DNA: TGTGCCATCAGTCGCGCACCTAATAGCAATCAGCCCCAGCATTTT.

In DNA form, the CDR3 reads TGTGCCAGCAGTCCGGGACAGGGGACTCAGCCCCAGCATTTT. Residues: CASSPGQGTQPQHF. The V call is TRBV3-1 (or the pseudogene TRBV3-2), the J call TRBJ1-5; TRBD1 matches at 10 bases. CDR1 LGHDT and CDR2 YNNKEL come from the germline V gene (reference sequence). J was trimmed by 6 bases and V by 6 bases; bases with no gene match: 5. The CDR3 is 14 residues long.

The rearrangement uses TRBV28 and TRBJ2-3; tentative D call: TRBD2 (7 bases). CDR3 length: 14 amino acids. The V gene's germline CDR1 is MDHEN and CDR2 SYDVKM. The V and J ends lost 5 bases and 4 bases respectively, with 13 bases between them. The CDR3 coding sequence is TGTGCCAGCAGTCCACGCGGGGGCCCAGATACGCAGTATTTT. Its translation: CASSPRGGPDTQYF.

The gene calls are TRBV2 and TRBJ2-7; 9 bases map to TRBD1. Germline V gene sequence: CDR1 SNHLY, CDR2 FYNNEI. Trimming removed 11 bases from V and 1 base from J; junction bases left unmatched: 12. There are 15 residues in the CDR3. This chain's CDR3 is CAGTRDRAASYEQYF. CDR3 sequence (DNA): TGTGCCGGGACCCGGGACAGGGCAGCATCCTACGAGCAGTACTTC.

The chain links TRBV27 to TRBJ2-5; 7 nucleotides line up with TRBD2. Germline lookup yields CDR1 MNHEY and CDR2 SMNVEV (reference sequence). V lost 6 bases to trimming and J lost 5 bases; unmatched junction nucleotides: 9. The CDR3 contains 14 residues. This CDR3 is CASSGGTVSETQYF. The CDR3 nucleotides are TGTGCCAGCAGCGGGGGGACGGTTAGTGAGACCCAGTACTTC.

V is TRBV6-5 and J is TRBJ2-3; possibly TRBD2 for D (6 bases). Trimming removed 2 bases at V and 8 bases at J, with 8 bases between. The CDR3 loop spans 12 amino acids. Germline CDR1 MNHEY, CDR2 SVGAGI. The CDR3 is CASSYPGGTQYF. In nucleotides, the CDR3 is TGTGCCAGCAGTTACCCCGGGGGTACGCAGTATTTT.

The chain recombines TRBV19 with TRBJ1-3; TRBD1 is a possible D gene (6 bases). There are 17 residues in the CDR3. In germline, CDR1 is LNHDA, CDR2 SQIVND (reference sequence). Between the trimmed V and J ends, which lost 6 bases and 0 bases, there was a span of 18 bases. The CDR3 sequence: CASSNRATASSGNTIYF. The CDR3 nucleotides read TGTGCCAGTAGCAACAGGGCCACCGCGTCCTCTGGAAACACCATATATTTT. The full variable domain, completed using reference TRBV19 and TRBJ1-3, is DGGITQSPKYLFRKEGQNVTLSCEQNLNHDAMYWYRQDPGQGLRLIYYSQIVNDFQKGDIAEGYSVSREKKESFPLTVTSAQKNPTAFYLCASSNRATASSGNTIYFGEGSWLTVV.

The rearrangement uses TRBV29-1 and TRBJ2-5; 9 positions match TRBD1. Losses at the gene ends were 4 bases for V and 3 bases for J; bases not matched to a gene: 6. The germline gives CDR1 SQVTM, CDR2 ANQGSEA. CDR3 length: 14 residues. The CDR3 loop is CSVATGTGKETQYF. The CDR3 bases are TGCAGCGTTGCTACCGGGACAGGGAAAGAGACCCAGTACTTC.

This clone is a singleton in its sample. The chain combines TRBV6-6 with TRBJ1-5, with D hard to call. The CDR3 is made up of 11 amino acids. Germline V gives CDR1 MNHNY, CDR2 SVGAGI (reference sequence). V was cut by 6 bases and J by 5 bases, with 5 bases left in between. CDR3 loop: CASRRDQPQHF. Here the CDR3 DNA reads TGTGCCAGCAGGAGGGATCAGCCCCAGCATTTT.

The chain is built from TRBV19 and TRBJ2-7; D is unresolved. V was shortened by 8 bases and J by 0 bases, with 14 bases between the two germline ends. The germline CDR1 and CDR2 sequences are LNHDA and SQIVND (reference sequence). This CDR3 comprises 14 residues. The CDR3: CASRQSETSYEQYF. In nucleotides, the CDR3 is TGTGCCAGTCGACAATCTGAGACCTCCTACGAGCAGTACTTC.

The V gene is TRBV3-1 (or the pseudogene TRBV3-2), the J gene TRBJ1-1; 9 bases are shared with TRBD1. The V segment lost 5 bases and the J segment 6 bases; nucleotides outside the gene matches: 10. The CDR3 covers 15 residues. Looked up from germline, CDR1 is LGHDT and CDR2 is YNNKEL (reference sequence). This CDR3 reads CASSTWTGATAEAFF. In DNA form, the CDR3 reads TGTGCCAGCAGCACCTGGACAGGGGCGACCGCTGAAGCTTTCTTT.

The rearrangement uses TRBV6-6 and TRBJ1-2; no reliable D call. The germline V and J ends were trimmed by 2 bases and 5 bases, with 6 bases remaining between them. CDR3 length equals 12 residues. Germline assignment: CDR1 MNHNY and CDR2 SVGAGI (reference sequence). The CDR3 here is CASSYGEYGYTF. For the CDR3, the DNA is TGTGCCAGCAGTTACGGAGAATATGGCTACACCTTC.

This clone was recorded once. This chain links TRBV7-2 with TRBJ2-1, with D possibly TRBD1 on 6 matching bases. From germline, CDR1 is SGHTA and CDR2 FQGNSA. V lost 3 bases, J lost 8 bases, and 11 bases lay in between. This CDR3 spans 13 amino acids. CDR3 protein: CASSLDSLYEQFF. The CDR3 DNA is TGTGCCAGCAGCTTGGACAGTCTATATGAGCAGTTCTTC.

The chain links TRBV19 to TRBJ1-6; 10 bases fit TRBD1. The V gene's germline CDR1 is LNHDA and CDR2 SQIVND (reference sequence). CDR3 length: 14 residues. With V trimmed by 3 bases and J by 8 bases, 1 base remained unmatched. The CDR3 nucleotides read TGTGCCAGTAGTATGGGGACAGGGGATTCACCCCTCCACTTT. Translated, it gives CASSMGTGDSPLHF.

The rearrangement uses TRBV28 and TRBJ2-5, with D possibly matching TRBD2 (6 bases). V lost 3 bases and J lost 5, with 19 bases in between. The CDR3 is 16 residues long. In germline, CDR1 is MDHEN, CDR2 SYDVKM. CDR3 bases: TGTGCCAGCAGTTTCTGGACCCGAATGGGGAGGGAGACCCAGTACTTC. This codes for CASSFWTRMGRETQYF.

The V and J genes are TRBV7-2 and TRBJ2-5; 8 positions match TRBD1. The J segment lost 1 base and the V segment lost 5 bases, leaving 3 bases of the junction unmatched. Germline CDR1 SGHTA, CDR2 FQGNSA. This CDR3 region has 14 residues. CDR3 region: CASSPGQGQETQYF. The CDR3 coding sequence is TGTGCCAGCAGCCCTGGACAGGGCCAAGAGACCCAGTACTTC.

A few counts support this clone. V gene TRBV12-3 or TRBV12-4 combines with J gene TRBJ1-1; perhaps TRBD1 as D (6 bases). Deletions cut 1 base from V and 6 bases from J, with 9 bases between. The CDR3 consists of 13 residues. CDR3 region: CASSLGGRAEAFF. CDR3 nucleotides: TGTGCCAGCAGTTTAGGGGGGCGGGCTGAAGCTTTCTTT.